The sequence of this T cell receptor beta chain was determined in a study of response to subunit inactivated influenza vaccine. Study-wide results and caveats: That few new T cells are recruited by each seasonal influenza vaccination was the authors' suggestion.

TCRdb independently ran MiXCR on the RT-PCR reads; one entry per CDR3 protein. The sample holds fewer than 550,000 distinct CDR3 sequences, 25% seen once. The table lists this clonotype with a few counts. Its antigen is not known. Between the trimmed V and J ends, which lost 0 bases and 4 bases, there was a span of 24 bases. Germline V lookup: CDR1 LNHNV, CDR2 YYDKDF (reference sequence). The CDR3 is 19 residues long. V usage is TRBV15 and J usage is TRBJ2-5; a weak D match, TRBD2 (6 bases). The clonotype originates from a man aged 50 to 59 who received an inactivated influenza vaccine. The sample in question was CD4+ T cells sorted from PBMCs, obtained more than 4 days after vaccination. CDR3 protein: CATSRDRFLTSLLGETQYF. CDR3 nucleotide sequence: TGTGCCACCAGCAGAGATAGGTTTCTCACTAGCCTGTTGGGAGAGACCCAGTACTTC.